The next 17 T cell receptor beta chains were all read from a single sample in a study of blood T cell repertoires in COVID-19. Some clones are missing from TCRdb's copy, which holds only in-frame ones; the method was immunoSEQ multiplex PCR. The data hold approximately 210,000 clones, with 88% observed a single time. Material: peripheral blood. Receptors originate from a young man with active or convalescent COVID-19.

The V call is TRBV5-4, the J call TRBJ2-3; TRBD2 matches at 7 bases. This CDR3 has 18 residues. V lost 0 bases to trimming and J lost 2 bases; unmatched junction nucleotides: 12. In germline, CDR1 is SGHNT, CDR2 YYREEE (reference sequence). The CDR3 loop is CASSLAVSSGPLTDTQYF. CDR3 nucleotides: TGTGCCAGCAGCTTGGCCGTCAGTAGCGGGCCGCTCACAGATACGCAGTATTTT.

The chain carries TRBV4-1 and TRBJ1-2; the match to TRBD1 covers 7 bases. This CDR3 is built from 15 residues. Germline V CDR1 and CDR2: MGHRA, YSYEKL. V dropped 4 bases and J dropped 5; count of bases not matched to a gene: 10. The CDR3 region has the DNA TGCGCCAGCAGCCCGTGGGACAGAGAAACTTATGGCTACACCTTC. It encodes CASSPWDRETYGYTF.

The gene calls are TRBV4-3 and TRBJ1-2, with 8 bases fitting TRBD1. The V segment lost 1 base and the J segment 4 bases; nucleotides outside the gene matches: 8. Looked up from germline, CDR1 is LGHNA and CDR2 is YSLEER. The CDR3 is 16 residues long. CDR3 coding DNA: TGCGCCAGCAGCCAAGTCCAGGGGGCGGCTGTCTATGGCTACACCTTC. Its protein is CASSQVQGAAVYGYTF.

This chain uses TRBV5-6 with TRBJ1-2; maybe TRBD1 (5 bases). V was cut by 4 bases and J by 0 bases, with 22 bases left in between. CDR3 length: 18 amino acids. CDR1 and CDR2 from the germline V gene are SGHDT and YYEEEE. As DNA, the CDR3 is TGTGCCAGCAGCACCAGACAGCACCCCACAATAGCTAACTATGGCTACACCTTC. This translates into CASSTRQHPTIANYGYTF.

The chain links TRBV28 to TRBJ2-7, with 10 bases fitting TRBD2. The CDR3 covers 14 residues. Germline CDR1 is MDHEN and CDR2 is SYDVKM. Trimming took 7 bases from V and 2 from J; bases not matched to a gene: 5. CDR3 residues: CASNRAGGPYEQYF. As DNA, the CDR3 is TGTGCCAGCAACCGAGCGGGAGGGCCCTACGAGCAGTACTTC.

This sequence joins TRBV18 and TRBJ1-5; 8 bases agree with TRBD1. V shed 6 bases, J shed 3 bases, and the junction held 7 bases outside the gene matches. This CDR3 is 15 amino acids long. The germline V gene has CDR1 KGHSH and CDR2 LQKENI. The CDR3, as DNA: TGTGCCAGCTCGCCCGGGACAGGAATCAATCAGCCCCAGCATTTT. Its protein is CASSPGTGINQPQHF.

This clone was seen only once. The chain uses TRBV3-1 (or the pseudogene TRBV3-2) and TRBJ2-1; 8 bases line up with TRBD1. Germline CDR1 LGHDT, CDR2 YNNKEL (reference sequence). CDR3 length equals 18 residues. The V segment lost 1 base and the J segment 9 bases; nucleotides outside the gene matches: 17. As DNA, the CDR3 is TGTGCCAGCAGCCAAGCACAGACAGGGGCAGTCTATCCGGGTGAGCAGTTCTTC. Translated: CASSQAQTGAVYPGEQFF.

The V call is TRBV7-8, the J call TRBJ2-3; 7 bases agree with TRBD1. The V and J ends lost 2 bases and 0 bases, in that order; junction bases with no gene match: 2. Germline CDR1 and CDR2: SGHVS and FQNEAQ. This CDR3 contains 15 residues. This CDR3 reads CASSLLGGSTDTQYF. The CDR3 nucleotides are TGTGCCAGCAGCTTATTAGGGGGCAGCACAGATACGCAGTATTTT.

The chain recombines TRBV10-1 with TRBJ1-1, with unresolved D. This CDR3 region has 15 residues. Germline loops: CDR1 WNHNN, CDR2 SYGVQD (reference sequence). Deletions cut 0 bases from V and 0 bases from J, with 8 bases between. Written as DNA, the CDR3 is TGCGCCAGCAGTGAGTCCGCGGATTTGAACACTGAAGCTTTCTTT. Amino acids: CASSESADLNTEAFF.

The chain is built from TRBV7-2 and TRBJ2-2; TRBD2 might be the D (5 bases). Germline V gene lookup returns CDR1 SGHTA and CDR2 FQGNSA. This CDR3 comprises 15 residues. V dropped 1 base and J dropped 3 bases, with 9 bases sitting between them. The chain's CDR3 is CASSLDPADTGELFF. CDR3 DNA sequence: TGTGCCAGCAGCTTAGACCCAGCGGACACCGGGGAGCTGTTTTTT.

The chain employs TRBV27 and TRBJ2-4, with 11 bases matching TRBD2. The CDR3 covers 15 residues. The germline V gene has CDR1 MNHEY and CDR2 SMNVEV (reference sequence). The ends lost 5 bases at V and 7 bases at J; junction bases unmatched: 7. The CDR3 region is CASSGVAGGENIQYF. CDR3 in DNA: TGTGCCAGCAGTGGGGTAGCGGGAGGGGAGAACATTCAGTACTTC.

The chain has TRBV11-2 and TRBJ2-3; 11 bases are a match to TRBD2. This CDR3 is 17 amino acids long. J lost 6 bases, V lost 5 bases, and 13 bases had no gene match. Germline values: CDR1 SGHAT, CDR2 FQNNGV. CDR3 region: CASSPLGLAGGSDTQYF. CDR3 DNA sequence: TGTGCCAGCAGCCCCTTGGGGCTAGCGGGAGGTAGTGATACGCAGTATTTT. Complete variable domain (other parts from reference TRBV11-2 and TRBJ2-3): EAGVAQSPRYKIIEKRQSVAFWCNPISGHATLYWYQQILGQGPKLLIQFQNNGVVDDSQLPKDRFSAERLKGVDSTLKIQPAKLEDSAVYLCASSPLGLAGGSDTQYFGPGTRLTVL.

This clone appeared a few times. The chain uses TRBV27 and TRBJ2-3; 10 bases match TRBD2. The CDR3 runs to 16 residues. The V segment lost 2 bases and the J segment 2 bases; nucleotides outside the gene matches: 4. The germline gives CDR1 MNHEY, CDR2 SMNVEV (reference sequence). CDR3 residues: CASSLNLAGATDTQYF. The CDR3 nucleotides read TGTGCCAGCAGTTTAAATCTAGCGGGAGCCACAGATACGCAGTATTTT.

The chain couples TRBV27 to TRBJ2-5; possibly TRBD1 for D (5 bases). V lost 3 bases to trimming and J lost 0 bases, with 17 bases between them. Germline CDR1 reads MNHEY; CDR2 reads SMNVEV (reference sequence). The CDR3 is made up of 17 amino acids. Here the CDR3 DNA reads TGTGCCAGCAGTTTCCTTCCACCGACAGCCTACCAAGAGACCCAGTACTTC. Protein product: CASSFLPPTAYQETQYF.

The V and J genes are TRBV12-3 or TRBV12-4 and TRBJ1-2; D not resolved. The V end lost 6 bases, the J end lost 3 bases, and 8 bases lay between the germline ends. The CDR3 is made up of 12 amino acids. The CDR3 DNA follows: TGTGCCAGCAGCCGCCGGGACTATGGCTACACCTTC. Amino acids: CASSRRDYGYTF.

The chain has TRBV7-9 and TRBJ1-1; D perhaps matches TRBD1 (6 bases). V shed 5 bases and J shed 6 bases, with 22 bases lying between them. The CDR3 consists of 16 residues. Germline lookup yields CDR1 SEHNR and CDR2 FQNEAQ (reference sequence). The CDR3 here is CASSPSPLQGFAEAFF. DNA for the CDR3: TGTGCCAGCAGCCCATCCCCCCTACAGGGTTTCGCTGAAGCTTTCTTT.

CDR3 bases: TGCAGCTTGACTATAGGGGGGGACACTGAAGCTTTCTTT. It is translated as CSLTIGGDTEAFF. The rearrangement uses TRBV29-1 and TRBJ1-1, with a weak D call TRBD1 (6 bases). Germline CDR1 and CDR2: SQVTM and ANQGSEA. Trimming removed 8 bases from V and 3 bases from J, with 16 bases in between. CDR3 length: 13 amino acids.